A selection of T cell receptor beta chains follows, all from one sample in a study of blood T cell repertoires in COVID-19. Sequenced by immunoSEQ multiplex PCR; TCRdb stores in-frame clones only, minus some. The sample shows 85,000 to 90,000 clones, 75% to 90% of them seen only once. What was sequenced was peripheral blood. The origin of the receptors is an older man with active or convalescent COVID-19. Each CDR3 is given with its conserved first and last residue. The D gene is left open where the match is weak. Clone size appears in some rows only: once, few, many, or a class for an expanded clone.

D gene: NA
V gene: TRBV6-5
J gene: TRBJ1-2
clone size: NA
CDR3 DNA: TGTGCCAGCAGTTTGGACAGTGCTAACTATGGCTACACCTTC
CDR3 protein: CASSLDSANYGYTF

D gene: TRBD1
V gene: TRBV9
J gene: TRBJ2-5
clone size: NA
CDR3 DNA: TGTGCCAGCAGCGTAGGGCCGACAGGGGGCGAGACCCAGTACTTC
CDR3 protein: CASSVGPTGGETQYF

D gene: TRBD2
V gene: TRBV18
J gene: TRBJ2-7
clone size: NA
CDR3 DNA: TGTGCCAGCTCACCTGGGACTAGCGCGAGCTCCCCCCCCTACGAGCAGTACTTC
CDR3 protein: CASSPGTSASSPPYEQYF

D gene: NA
V gene: TRBV7-8
J gene: TRBJ2-2
clone size: NA
CDR3 DNA: TGTGCCAGCAGCTTAGCCAGCGGGTTTCATAACACCGGGGAGCTGTTTTTT
CDR3 protein: CASSLASGFHNTGELFF

D gene: TRBD1
V gene: TRBV4-1
J gene: TRBJ1-2
clone size: NA
CDR3 DNA: TGCGCCAGCAGCCAAGGCTTGGGACAGGGGAACTATGGCTACACCTTC
CDR3 protein: CASSQGLGQGNYGYTF

D gene: TRBD1
V gene: TRBV18
J gene: TRBJ2-3
clone size: once
CDR3 DNA: TGTGCCAGCTCCCCCGGGACAGGGGGCTTAACAGATACGCAGTATTTT
CDR3 protein: CASSPGTGGLTDTQYF

D gene: TRBD2
V gene: TRBV4-1
J gene: TRBJ2-1
clone size: NA
CDR3 DNA: TGCGCCAGCAGCCAAGTCCGCGGGAGTTACAATGAGCAGTTCTTC
CDR3 protein: CASSQVRGSYNEQFF

D gene: NA
V gene: TRBV4-1
J gene: TRBJ2-3
clone size: NA
CDR3 DNA: TGCGCCAGCAGCCAACTGGGGCGCACAGATACGCAGTATTTT
CDR3 protein: CASSQLGRTDTQYF

D gene: NA
V gene: TRBV10-1
J gene: TRBJ2-2
clone size: NA
CDR3 DNA: TGCGCCAGCAGTGGAAGGGATACCAGGGCCGGGGAGCTGTTTTTT
CDR3 protein: CASSGRDTRAGELFF

D gene: NA
V gene: TRBV15
J gene: TRBJ2-7
clone size: NA
CDR3 DNA: TGTGCCACCAGCAGAGACCAGGGGAGATACGAGCAGTACTTC
CDR3 protein: CATSRDQGRYEQYF

D gene: NA
V gene: TRBV6-2/TRBV6-3
J gene: TRBJ2-3
clone size: NA
CDR3 DNA: TGTGCCAGCAGTTACTTCCGGGTAACGACAGATACGCAGTATTTT
CDR3 protein: CASSYFRVTTDTQYF

D gene: TRBD2
V gene: TRBV29-1
J gene: TRBJ2-5
clone size: NA
CDR3 DNA: TGCAGCGTTGGTCTTAGCGGGACCCCCCAAGAGACCCAGTACTTC
CDR3 protein: CSVGLSGTPQETQYF

D gene: NA
V gene: TRBV7-2
J gene: TRBJ2-3
clone size: NA
CDR3 DNA: TGTGCCAGCAGCTTAGTGGGGCTAAACACAGATACGCAGTATTTT
CDR3 protein: CASSLVGLNTDTQYF

D gene: TRBD1
V gene: TRBV5-4
J gene: TRBJ1-6
clone size: NA
CDR3 DNA: TGTGCCAGCAGCCGGGACAGGGGGAATTCACCCCTCCACTTT
CDR3 protein: CASSRDRGNSPLHF

D gene: TRBD2
V gene: TRBV11-2
J gene: TRBJ2-5
clone size: NA
CDR3 DNA: TGTGCCAGCAGCTTAGATCCGACTAGCGGGAGGGGTGAGGAGACCCAGTACTTC
CDR3 protein: CASSLDPTSGRGEETQYF

D gene: TRBD2
V gene: TRBV19
J gene: TRBJ2-6
clone size: few
CDR3 DNA: TGTGCCAGTAGTATGATGGGCGAGCGGGGTGGGGCCAACGTCCTGACTTTC
CDR3 protein: CASSMMGERGGANVLTF

D gene: NA
V gene: TRBV18
J gene: TRBJ1-5
clone size: NA
CDR3 DNA: TGTGCCAGCTCCCCTTCCGAAGGCACGACACCCCAGCATTTT
CDR3 protein: CASSPSEGTTPQHF

D gene: NA
V gene: TRBV14
J gene: TRBJ1-4
clone size: NA
CDR3 DNA: TGTGCCAGCAGCCAATGGGGCAGTTCTAATGAAAAACTGTTTTTT
CDR3 protein: CASSQWGSSNEKLFF

D gene: TRBD1
V gene: TRBV5-1
J gene: TRBJ2-3
clone size: NA
CDR3 DNA: TGCGCCAGCAGCTGGACAGGGACGGGGGCTAGCACAGATACGCAGTATTTT
CDR3 protein: CASSWTGTGASTDTQYF

D gene: TRBD1
V gene: TRBV2
J gene: TRBJ1-2
clone size: NA
CDR3 DNA: TGTGCCAGCAGGGCCTGGACAGGAAGCGATGGCTACACCTTC
CDR3 protein: CASRAWTGSDGYTF

D gene: NA
V gene: TRBV27
J gene: TRBJ1-6
clone size: NA
CDR3 DNA: TGTGCCAGCAGTGACATTGATAATTCACCCCTCCACTTT
CDR3 protein: CASSDIDNSPLHF

D gene: TRBD1
V gene: TRBV5-1
J gene: TRBJ2-7
clone size: NA
CDR3 DNA: TGCGCCAGCAGCTTGGCGGGGACAGGGGGTTCTTACGAGCAGTACTTC
CDR3 protein: CASSLAGTGGSYEQYF

D gene: TRBD1
V gene: TRBV18
J gene: TRBJ1-4
clone size: NA
CDR3 DNA: TGTGCCAGCTCACCGGGGACAGTGAATGAAAAACTGTTTTTT
CDR3 protein: CASSPGTVNEKLFF

D gene: NA
V gene: TRBV12-3/TRBV12-4
J gene: TRBJ2-2
clone size: NA
CDR3 DNA: TGTGCCAGCAGCCAATACACCGGGGAGCTGTTTTTT
CDR3 protein: CASSQYTGELFF

D gene: TRBD2
V gene: TRBV5-6
J gene: TRBJ2-2
clone size: NA
CDR3 DNA: TGTGCCAGCAGCTTCGGGGCGGGAGTGAACACCGGGGAGCTGTTTTTT
CDR3 protein: CASSFGAGVNTGELFF

D gene: TRBD2
V gene: TRBV5-6
J gene: TRBJ2-1
clone size: NA
CDR3 DNA: TGTGCCAGCAGCCGAGAGCGGGGGCCGGGGTACAATGAGCAGTTCTTC
CDR3 protein: CASSRERGPGYNEQFF

D gene: NA
V gene: TRBV6-2/TRBV6-3
J gene: TRBJ1-5
clone size: few
CDR3 DNA: TGTGCCAGCAGTGACGTCATGGGGGGGCGAAATCAGCCCCAGCATTTT
CDR3 protein: CASSDVMGGRNQPQHF

D gene: NA
V gene: TRBV6-5
J gene: TRBJ1-5
clone size: NA
CDR3 DNA: TGTGCCAGCAGTTACTCGGGAGACCTAAATCAGCCCCAGCATTTT
CDR3 protein: CASSYSGDLNQPQHF

D gene: NA
V gene: TRBV5-4
J gene: TRBJ2-7
clone size: once
CDR3 DNA: TGTGCCAGCAGCGCGGGACAGACGAGCTTTTACGAGCAGTACTTC
CDR3 protein: CASSAGQTSFYEQYF

D gene: NA
V gene: TRBV7-3
J gene: TRBJ2-5
clone size: once
CDR3 DNA: TGTGCCAGCAGCTTAACCGCAGGGGTAGGAGAGACCCAGTACTTC
CDR3 protein: CASSLTAGVGETQYF

D gene: TRBD2
V gene: TRBV9
J gene: TRBJ2-7
clone size: few
CDR3 DNA: TGTGCCAGCAGCCCGAGGACTAGCGGAGGGGTCTACGAGCAGTACTTC
CDR3 protein: CASSPRTSGGVYEQYF

D gene: NA
V gene: TRBV19
J gene: TRBJ1-5
clone size: NA
CDR3 DNA: TGTGCCAGTAGGACCGGACAGAATAGCAATCAGCCCCAGCATTTT
CDR3 protein: CASRTGQNSNQPQHF

D gene: NA
V gene: TRBV3-1/TRBV3-2
J gene: TRBJ2-7
clone size: NA
CDR3 DNA: TGTGCCAGCAGCCCTAGCGCCAGTCCCTACGAGCAGTACTTC
CDR3 protein: CASSPSASPYEQYF

D gene: NA
V gene: TRBV5-4
J gene: TRBJ2-3
clone size: NA
CDR3 DNA: TGTGCCAGCAGCATAGACACAGATACGCAGTATTTT
CDR3 protein: CASSIDTDTQYF

D gene: TRBD2
V gene: TRBV29-1
J gene: TRBJ2-7
clone size: NA
CDR3 DNA: TGCAGCGCTTCTAGCGGGAGCTCCTACGAGCAGTACTTC
CDR3 protein: CSASSGSSYEQYF

D gene: TRBD2
V gene: TRBV20-1
J gene: TRBJ2-3
clone size: NA
CDR3 DNA: TGCAGTGCTAGTAGCGGGGGAGAACCTGTCGCCTTT
CDR3 protein: CSASSGGEPVAF

D gene: NA
V gene: TRBV7-2
J gene: TRBJ2-1
clone size: NA
CDR3 DNA: TGCGCCAGCAGCTTGTACTCCAATGAGCAGTTCTTC
CDR3 protein: CASSLYSNEQFF

D gene: NA
V gene: TRBV15
J gene: TRBJ1-5
clone size: many
CDR3 DNA: TGTGCCACCAGCAGAGCCCGGGATCAGCCCCAGCATTTT
CDR3 protein: CATSRARDQPQHF

D gene: NA
V gene: TRBV19
J gene: TRBJ1-4
clone size: NA
CDR3 DNA: TGTGCCAGTAGTTCTTCAACTAATGAAAAACTGTTTTTT
CDR3 protein: CASSSSTNEKLFF

D gene: NA
V gene: TRBV19
J gene: TRBJ1-2
clone size: NA
CDR3 DNA: TGTGCCAGTAGTATACGGGGGGGCTACCGGTCCTCTGGCTACACCTTC
CDR3 protein: CASSIRGGYRSSGYTF

D gene: NA
V gene: TRBV5-6
J gene: TRBJ1-2
clone size: NA
CDR3 DNA: TGTGCCAGCAGCGGCGGAGGGGGGGATGGCTACACCTTC
CDR3 protein: CASSGGGGDGYTF

D gene: TRBD2
V gene: TRBV18
J gene: TRBJ2-5
clone size: NA
CDR3 DNA: TGTGCCAGCTCTCCGGGGAGGGTAGAAGAGACCCAGTACTTC
CDR3 protein: CASSPGRVEETQYF

D gene: NA
V gene: TRBV3-1/TRBV3-2
J gene: TRBJ1-2
clone size: NA
CDR3 DNA: TGTGCCAGCAGCCATCATGGGGGGAGTAGCTATGGCTACACCTTC
CDR3 protein: CASSHHGGSSYGYTF

D gene: NA
V gene: TRBV7-3
J gene: TRBJ2-5
clone size: NA
CDR3 DNA: TGTGCCAGCAGCTTAAGACCCACCTCAAACGGGGAGACCCAGTACTTC
CDR3 protein: CASSLRPTSNGETQYF

D gene: TRBD2
V gene: TRBV7-8
J gene: TRBJ2-1
clone size: NA
CDR3 DNA: TGTGCCAGTGGGGGACTAGCGGGATACAATGAGCAGTTCTTC
CDR3 protein: CASGGLAGYNEQFF

D gene: TRBD1
V gene: TRBV30
J gene: TRBJ1-4
clone size: NA
CDR3 DNA: TGTGCCTGGAGCATCGACAGGGGTGGTGAAAAACTGTTTTTT
CDR3 protein: CAWSIDRGGEKLFF

D gene: NA
V gene: TRBV6-5
J gene: TRBJ1-1
clone size: NA
CDR3 DNA: TGTGCCAGCAGTTACTCGACAGGGAACACTGAAGCTTTCTTT
CDR3 protein: CASSYSTGNTEAFF

D gene: TRBD1
V gene: TRBV2
J gene: TRBJ1-4
clone size: NA
CDR3 DNA: TGTGCCAGCAGTGATCGGGACAGGGAAAAACTGTTTTTT
CDR3 protein: CASSDRDREKLFF

D gene: NA
V gene: TRBV9
J gene: TRBJ1-6
clone size: NA
CDR3 DNA: TGTGCCAGCAGCGTAGATTCCAGGGTAAATTCACCCCTCCACTTT
CDR3 protein: CASSVDSRVNSPLHF